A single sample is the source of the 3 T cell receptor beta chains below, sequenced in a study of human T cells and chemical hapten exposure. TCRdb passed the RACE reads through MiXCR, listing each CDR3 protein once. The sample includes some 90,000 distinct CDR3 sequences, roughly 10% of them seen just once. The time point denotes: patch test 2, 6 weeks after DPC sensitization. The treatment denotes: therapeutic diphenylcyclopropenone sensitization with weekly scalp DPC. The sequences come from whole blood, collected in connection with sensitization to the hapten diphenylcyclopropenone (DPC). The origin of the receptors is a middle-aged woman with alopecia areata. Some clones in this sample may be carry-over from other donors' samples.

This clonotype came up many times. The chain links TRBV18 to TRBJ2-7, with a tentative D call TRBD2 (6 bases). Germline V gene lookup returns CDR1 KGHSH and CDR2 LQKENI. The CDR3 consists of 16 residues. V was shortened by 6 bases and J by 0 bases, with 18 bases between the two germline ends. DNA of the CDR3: TGTGCCAGCTCCGGAAGAGGCGGGATTAACTCCTACGAGCAGTACTTC. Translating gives CASSGRGGINSYEQYF.

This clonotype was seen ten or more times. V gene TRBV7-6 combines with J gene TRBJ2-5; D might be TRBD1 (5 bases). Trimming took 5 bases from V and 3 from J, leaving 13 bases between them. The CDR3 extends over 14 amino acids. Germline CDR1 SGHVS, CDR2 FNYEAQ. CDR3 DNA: TGTGCCAGCAGCCGGAGACAGCGAGAAGAGACCCAGTACTTC. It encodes CASSRRQREETQYF. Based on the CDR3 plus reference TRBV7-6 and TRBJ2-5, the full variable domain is GAGVSQSPRYKVTKRGQDVALRCDPISGHVSLYWYRQALGQGPEFLTYFNYEAQQDKSGLPNDRFSAERPEGSISTLTIQRTEQRDSAMYRCASSRRQREETQYFGPGTRLLVL.

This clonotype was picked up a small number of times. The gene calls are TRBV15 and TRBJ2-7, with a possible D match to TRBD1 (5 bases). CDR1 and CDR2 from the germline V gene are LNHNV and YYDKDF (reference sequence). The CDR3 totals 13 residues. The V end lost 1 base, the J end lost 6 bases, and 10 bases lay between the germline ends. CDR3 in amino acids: CATSRVSGREQYF. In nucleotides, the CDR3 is TGTGCCACCAGCAGAGTCTCAGGGCGCGAGCAGTACTTC.